The T cell receptor beta chain described here comes from a study of cytomegalovirus exposure and HLA in healthy donors. Study background: The study placed 80% to 85% of its approximately 400 genotyped donors in the Caucasian-associated ancestry cluster. Study-level results: A few chains tied to CMV proved CMV antigen-specific in vitro. Among TCR sequences, most were rare, though some public TCRs appeared in many donors.

Trimming left V 5 bases short and J 0 bases short, with 20 bases between. The CDR3 extends over 18 amino acids. CDR1 and CDR2 from the germline V gene are SGHAT and FQNNGV. Turning to this clone: Its antigen is undetermined.

A multiplex PCR was run with 60 Vbeta primers and 13 Jbeta primers. The assay was immunoSEQ multiplex PCR, and TCRdb's table has in-frame clones only and misses some. The sample lists 110,000 to 150,000 clones, 78% occurring once. This chain joins TRBV11-2 and TRBJ1-3; D possibly corresponds to TRBD1 (6 bases). Source material: PBMCs. The TCR originated in a woman aged 18-29 years in good health and CMV-seropositive. In DNA form, the CDR3 reads TGTGCCAGCAGCATAAGAACCCGGGACACCTCCTCTGGAAACACCATATATTTT. Translating it yields CASSIRTRDTSSGNTIYF.